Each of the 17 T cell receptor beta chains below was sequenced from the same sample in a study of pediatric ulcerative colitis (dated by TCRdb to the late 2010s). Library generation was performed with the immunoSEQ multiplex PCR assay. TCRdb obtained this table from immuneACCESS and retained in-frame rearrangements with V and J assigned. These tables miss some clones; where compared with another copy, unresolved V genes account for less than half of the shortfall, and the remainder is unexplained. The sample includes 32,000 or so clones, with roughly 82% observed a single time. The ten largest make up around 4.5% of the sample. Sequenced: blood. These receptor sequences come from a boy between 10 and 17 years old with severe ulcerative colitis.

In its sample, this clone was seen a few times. The CDR3 DNA reads as TGTGCCAGCAGCCAAGATCACACAATTGGTTTTAGCAATCAGCCCCAGCATTTT. It yields the protein CASSQDHTIGFSNQPQHF. The chain employs TRBV4-2 and TRBJ1-5; no definite D call. The CDR3 extends over 18 amino acids. The germline V and J ends were trimmed by 0 bases and 0 bases, with 15 bases remaining between them. The germline gives CDR1 LGHNA, CDR2 YNFKEQ.

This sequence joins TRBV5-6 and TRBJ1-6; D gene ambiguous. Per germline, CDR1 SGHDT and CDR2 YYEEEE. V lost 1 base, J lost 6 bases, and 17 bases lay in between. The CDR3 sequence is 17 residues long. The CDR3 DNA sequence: TGTGCCAGCAGCTTGTTACAACGCGCAGAAATTAATTCACCCCTCCACTTT. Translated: CASSLLQRAEINSPLHF.

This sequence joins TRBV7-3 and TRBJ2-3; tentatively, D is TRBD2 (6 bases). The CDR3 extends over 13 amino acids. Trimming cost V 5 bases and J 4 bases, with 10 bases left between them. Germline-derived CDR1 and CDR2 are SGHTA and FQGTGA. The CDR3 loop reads CASSHGGADTQYF. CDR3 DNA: TGTGCCAGCAGCCACGGAGGGGCAGATACGCAGTATTTT.

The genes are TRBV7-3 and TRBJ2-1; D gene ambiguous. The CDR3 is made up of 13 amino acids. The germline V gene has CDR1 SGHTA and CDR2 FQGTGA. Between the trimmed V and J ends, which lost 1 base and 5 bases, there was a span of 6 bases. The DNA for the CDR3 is TGTGCCAGCAGCTTAAGAGCGAACAATGAGCAGTTCTTC. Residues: CASSLRANNEQFF.

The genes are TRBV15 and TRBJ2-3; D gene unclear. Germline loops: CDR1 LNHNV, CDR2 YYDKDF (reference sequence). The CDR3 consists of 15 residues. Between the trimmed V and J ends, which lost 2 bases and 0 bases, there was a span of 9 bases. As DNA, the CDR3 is TGTGCCACCAGCAGAAGCAACCCAAGCACAGATACGCAGTATTTT. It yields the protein CATSRSNPSTDTQYF.

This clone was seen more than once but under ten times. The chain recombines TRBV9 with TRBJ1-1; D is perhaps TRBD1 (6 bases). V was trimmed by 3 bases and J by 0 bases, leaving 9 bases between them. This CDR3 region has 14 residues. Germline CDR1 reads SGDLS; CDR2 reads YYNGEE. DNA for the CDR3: TGTGCCAGCAGCGGCGGGACACTGAACACTGAAGCTTTCTTT. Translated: CASSGGTLNTEAFF.

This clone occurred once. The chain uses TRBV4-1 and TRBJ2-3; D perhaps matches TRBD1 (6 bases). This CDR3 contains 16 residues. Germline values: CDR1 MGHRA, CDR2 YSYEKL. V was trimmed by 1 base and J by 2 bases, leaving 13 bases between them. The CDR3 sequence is CASSQVYQGYTDTQYF. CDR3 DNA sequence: TGCGCCAGCAGCCAAGTATATCAGGGGTACACAGATACGCAGTATTTT.

Written as DNA, the CDR3 is TGTGCCAGCAGCTTGGAGGACAAGACCTACGAGCAGTACTTC. This codes for CASSLEDKTYEQYF. The chain couples TRBV5-8 to TRBJ2-7; weak D call: TRBD1 (5 bases). The CDR3 consists of 14 residues. V was clipped by 0 bases and J by 2 bases, with 9 bases between them. Germline CDR1 and CDR2: SGHTS and YDEGEE.

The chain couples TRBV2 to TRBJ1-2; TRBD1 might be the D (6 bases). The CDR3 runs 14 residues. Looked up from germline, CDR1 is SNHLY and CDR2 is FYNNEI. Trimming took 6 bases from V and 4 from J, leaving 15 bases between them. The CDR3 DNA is TGTGCCAGCAGGTTAGGCGGACAGATCTATGGCTACACCTTC. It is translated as CASRLGGQIYGYTF.

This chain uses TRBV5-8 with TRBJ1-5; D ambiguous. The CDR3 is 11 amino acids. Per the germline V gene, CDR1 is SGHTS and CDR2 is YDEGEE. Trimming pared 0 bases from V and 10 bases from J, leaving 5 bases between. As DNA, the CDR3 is TGTGCCAGCAGCTTGGATTCACCCCAGCATTTT. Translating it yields CASSLDSPQHF.

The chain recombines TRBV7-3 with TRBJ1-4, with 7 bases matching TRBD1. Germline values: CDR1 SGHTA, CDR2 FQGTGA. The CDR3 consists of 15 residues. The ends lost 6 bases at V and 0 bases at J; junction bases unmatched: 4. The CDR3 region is CASSTGQATNEKLFF. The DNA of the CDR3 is TGTGCCAGCAGTACTGGACAGGCAACTAATGAAAAACTGTTTTTT.

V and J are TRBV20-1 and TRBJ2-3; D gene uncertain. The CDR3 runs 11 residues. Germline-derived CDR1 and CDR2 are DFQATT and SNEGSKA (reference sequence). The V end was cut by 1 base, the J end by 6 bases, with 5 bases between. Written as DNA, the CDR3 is TGCAGTGCTAGAGTTGCGGATACGCAGTATTTT. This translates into CSARVADTQYF.

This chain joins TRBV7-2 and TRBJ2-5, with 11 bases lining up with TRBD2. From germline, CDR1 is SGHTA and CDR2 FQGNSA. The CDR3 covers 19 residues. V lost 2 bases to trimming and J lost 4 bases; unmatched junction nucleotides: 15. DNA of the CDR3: TGTGCCAGCAGCTTAAGATCCCCTAGCGGGGGGTTCACGCGAGAGACCCAGTACTTC. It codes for CASSLRSPSGGFTRETQYF.

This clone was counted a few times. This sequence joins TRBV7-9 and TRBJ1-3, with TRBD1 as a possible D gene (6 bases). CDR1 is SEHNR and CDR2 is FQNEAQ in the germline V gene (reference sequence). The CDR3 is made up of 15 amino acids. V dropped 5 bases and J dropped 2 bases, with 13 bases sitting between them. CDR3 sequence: CASSVTQGAGNTIYF. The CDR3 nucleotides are TGTGCCAGCAGCGTGACACAGGGAGCTGGAAACACCATATATTTT.

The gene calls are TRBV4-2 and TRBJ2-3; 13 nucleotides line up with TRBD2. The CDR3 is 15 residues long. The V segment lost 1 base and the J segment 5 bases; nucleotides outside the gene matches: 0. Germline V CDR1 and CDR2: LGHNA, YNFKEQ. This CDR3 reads CASSQGLAGGDTQYF. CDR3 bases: TGTGCCAGCAGCCAAGGACTAGCGGGAGGAGATACGCAGTATTTT.

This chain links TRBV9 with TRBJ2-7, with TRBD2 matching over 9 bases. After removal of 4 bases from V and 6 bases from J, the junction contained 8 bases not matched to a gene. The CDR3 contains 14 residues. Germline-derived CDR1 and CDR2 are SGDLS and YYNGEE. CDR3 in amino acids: CASSLAGQRSEQYF. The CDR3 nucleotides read TGTGCCAGCAGCCTAGCGGGACAGCGGTCCGAGCAGTACTTC.

The CDR3: CSANENYGYTF. The CDR3 DNA sequence: TGCAGTGCTAATGAGAACTATGGCTACACCTTC. The chain links TRBV20-1 to TRBJ1-2; D gene uncertain. Trimming removed 4 bases from V and 2 bases from J, with 5 bases in between. CDR1 DFQATT and CDR2 SNEGSKA come from the germline V gene (reference sequence). This CDR3 has 11 amino acids.